The clone carrying this T cell receptor beta chain came up a few times. The antigen remains undetermined. The data belong to a study of beta chain features in type 1 diabetes. Broader study findings: Naive, central memory and regulatory TCRB repertoires appeared more similar among patients than healthy donors. Across all four CD4+ subsets, people with type 1 diabetes showed modestly shorter TCRB CDR3s.

The study reverse transcribed the entire isolated RNA, so it sequenced expressed TCRB transcripts. Assay: immunoSEQ multiplex PCR; the TCRdb copy retains only in-frame clones and omits some. The sample holds 400,000 to 600,000 clones, approximately 28% seen once. Roughly 110 mL of blood, on average, came from one heparinised draw per donor. The CDR3 extends over 12 amino acids. With 0 bases removed from V and 6 bases from J, the gap between germline ends came to 5 bases. The germline CDR1 and CDR2 sequences are LGHNA and YSLEER. This clonotype originated in a man aged 18 to 30 in good health. The specimen was naive CD4+ T cells from blood. The chain employs TRBV4-3 and TRBJ1-2; D remains ambiguous. The chain's CDR3 is CASSQETDGYTF. CDR3 nucleotide sequence: TGCGCCAGCAGCCAAGAGACGGATGGCTACACCTTC.